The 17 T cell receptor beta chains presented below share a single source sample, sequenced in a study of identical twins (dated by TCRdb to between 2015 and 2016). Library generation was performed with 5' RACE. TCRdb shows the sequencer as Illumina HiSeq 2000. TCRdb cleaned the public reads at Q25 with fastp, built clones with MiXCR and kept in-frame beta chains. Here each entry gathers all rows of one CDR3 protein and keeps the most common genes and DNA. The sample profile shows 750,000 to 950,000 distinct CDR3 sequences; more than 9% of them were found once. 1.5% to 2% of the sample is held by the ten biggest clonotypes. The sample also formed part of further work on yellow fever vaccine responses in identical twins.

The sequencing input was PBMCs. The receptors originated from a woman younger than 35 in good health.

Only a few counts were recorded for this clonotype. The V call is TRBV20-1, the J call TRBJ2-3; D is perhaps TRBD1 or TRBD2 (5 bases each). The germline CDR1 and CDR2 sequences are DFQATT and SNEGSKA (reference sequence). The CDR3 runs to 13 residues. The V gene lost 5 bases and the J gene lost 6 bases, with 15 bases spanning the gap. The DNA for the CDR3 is TGCAGTGCTGGTGGGGCTAGCATGGATACGCAGTATTTT. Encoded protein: CSAGGASMDTQYF.

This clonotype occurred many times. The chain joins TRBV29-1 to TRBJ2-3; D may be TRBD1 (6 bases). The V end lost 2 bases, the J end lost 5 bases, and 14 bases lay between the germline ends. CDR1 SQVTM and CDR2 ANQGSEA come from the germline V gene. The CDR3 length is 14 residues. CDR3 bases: TGCAGCGTTGAAAGTGGGGGCGCGGGAGATACGCAGTATTTT. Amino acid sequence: CSVESGGAGDTQYF.

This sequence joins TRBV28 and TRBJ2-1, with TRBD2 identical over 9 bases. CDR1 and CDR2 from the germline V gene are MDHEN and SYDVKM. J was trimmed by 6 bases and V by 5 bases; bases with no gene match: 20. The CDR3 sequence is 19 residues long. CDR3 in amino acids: CASSLSTGTSTNLVNEQFF. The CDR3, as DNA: TGTGCCAGCAGTCTCTCAACCGGGACTAGCACCAATTTGGTCAATGAGCAGTTCTTC.

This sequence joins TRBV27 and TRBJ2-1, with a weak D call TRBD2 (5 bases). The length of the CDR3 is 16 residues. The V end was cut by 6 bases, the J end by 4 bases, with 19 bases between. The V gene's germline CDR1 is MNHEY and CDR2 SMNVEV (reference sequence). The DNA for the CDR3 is TGTGCCAGCAGCCTCGCTCGGGGAACGTATTACAATGAGCAGTTCTTC. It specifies CASSLARGTYYNEQFF.

In nucleotides, the CDR3 is TGTGCCACCAGTGATCTCACAGGACATCGTGTTTTCTTC. Residues: CATSDLTGHRVFF. This sequence joins TRBV24-1 and TRBJ2-1; possibly TRBD1 for D (5 bases). V was cut by 3 bases and J by 16 bases, with 18 bases left in between. CDR3 length equals 13 residues. The germline CDR1 and CDR2 sequences are KGHDR and SFDVKD.

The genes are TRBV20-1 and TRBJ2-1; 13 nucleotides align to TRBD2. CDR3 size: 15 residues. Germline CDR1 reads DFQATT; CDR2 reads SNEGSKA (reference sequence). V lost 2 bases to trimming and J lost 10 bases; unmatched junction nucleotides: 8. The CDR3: CSARSGTSGTMEQFF. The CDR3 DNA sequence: TGCAGTGCTAGATCCGGGACTAGCGGGACCATGGAGCAGTTCTTC.

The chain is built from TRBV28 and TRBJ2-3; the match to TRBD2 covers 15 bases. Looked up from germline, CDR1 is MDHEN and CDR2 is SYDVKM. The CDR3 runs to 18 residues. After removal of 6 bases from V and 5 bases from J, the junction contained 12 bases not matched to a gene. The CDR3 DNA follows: TGTGCCAGCAGCCCGGGACTAGCGGGAGGCAGCCCGAGAGATACGCAGTATTTT. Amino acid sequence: CASSPGLAGGSPRDTQYF.

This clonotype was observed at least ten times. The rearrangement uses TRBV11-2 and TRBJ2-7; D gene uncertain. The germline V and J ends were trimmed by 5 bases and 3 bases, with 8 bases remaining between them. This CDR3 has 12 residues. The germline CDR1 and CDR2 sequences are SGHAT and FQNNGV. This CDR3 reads CASSPEVYEQYF. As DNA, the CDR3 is TGTGCCAGCAGCCCCGAAGTCTACGAGCAGTACTTC.

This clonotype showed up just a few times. CDR3 bases: TGCGCCAGCAGCCAGGGACTAGCGATTAGGACCGGGGAGCTGTTTTTT. Residues: CASSQGLAIRTGELFF. The rearrangement uses TRBV5-1 and TRBJ2-2, with 10 nucleotides matching TRBD2. The germline V gene has CDR1 SGHRS and CDR2 YFSETQ. There are 16 residues in the CDR3. The V gene end was trimmed by 4 bases and the J gene end by 5 bases; junction bases not matched to a gene: 8.

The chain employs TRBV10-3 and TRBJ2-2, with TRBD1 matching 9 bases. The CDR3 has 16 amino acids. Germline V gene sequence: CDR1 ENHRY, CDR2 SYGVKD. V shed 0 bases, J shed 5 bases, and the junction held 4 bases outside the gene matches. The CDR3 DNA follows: TGTGCCATCAGTGAGTCGAGGACAGGGGCGACCGGGGAGCTGTTTTTT. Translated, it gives CAISESRTGATGELFF.

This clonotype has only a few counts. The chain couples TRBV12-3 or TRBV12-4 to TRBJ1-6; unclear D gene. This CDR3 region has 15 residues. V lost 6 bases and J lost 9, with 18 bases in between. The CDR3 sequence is CASSPTELGISPLHF. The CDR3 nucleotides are TGTGCCAGCAGCCCGACGGAACTAGGGATTTCACCCCTCCACTTT.

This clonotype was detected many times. The CDR3 sequence: CASSRQTDGNWVYF. The DNA for the CDR3 is TGTGCCAGCAGTCGACAAACTGACGGAAACTGGGTATATTTT. The chain employs TRBV28 and TRBJ1-3, with D hard to call. CDR3 length: 14 amino acids. The germline V gene has CDR1 MDHEN and CDR2 SYDVKM. Trimming stripped 5 bases from V and 14 bases from J, with 22 bases between.

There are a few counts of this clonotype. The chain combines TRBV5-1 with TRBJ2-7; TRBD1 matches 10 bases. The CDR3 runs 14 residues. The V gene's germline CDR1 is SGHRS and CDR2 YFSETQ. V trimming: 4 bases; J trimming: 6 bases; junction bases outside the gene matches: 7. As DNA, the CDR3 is TGCGCCAGCAGCCTGGTGGGACAGGGGTCCGAGCAGTACTTC. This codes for CASSLVGQGSEQYF.

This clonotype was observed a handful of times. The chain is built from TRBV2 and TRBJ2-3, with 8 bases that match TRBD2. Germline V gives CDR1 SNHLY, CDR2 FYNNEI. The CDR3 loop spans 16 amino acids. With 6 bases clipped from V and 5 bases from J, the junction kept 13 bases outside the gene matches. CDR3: CASSALSGTKQDTQYF. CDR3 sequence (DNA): TGTGCCAGCAGCGCCCTTAGCGGGACCAAACAAGATACGCAGTATTTT.

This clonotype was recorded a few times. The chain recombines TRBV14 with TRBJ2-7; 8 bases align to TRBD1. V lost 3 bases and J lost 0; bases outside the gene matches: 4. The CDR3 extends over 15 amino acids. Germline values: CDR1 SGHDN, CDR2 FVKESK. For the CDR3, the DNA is TGTGCCAGCAGCCAGGACAGGGCGAGCTCCTACGAGCAGTACGTC. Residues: CASSQDRASSYEQYV.

The CDR3 coding sequence is TGTGCCAGCAGCTTTACAGGGGAGGGGGCCGAGCAGTACTTC. Encoded protein: CASSFTGEGAEQYF. The V call is TRBV7-9, the J call TRBJ2-7; D may be TRBD1 or TRBD2 (7 bases each). Germline assignment: CDR1 SEHNR and CDR2 FQNEAQ (reference sequence). V was shortened by 3 bases and J by 6 bases, with 15 bases between the two germline ends. This CDR3 is 14 amino acids long.

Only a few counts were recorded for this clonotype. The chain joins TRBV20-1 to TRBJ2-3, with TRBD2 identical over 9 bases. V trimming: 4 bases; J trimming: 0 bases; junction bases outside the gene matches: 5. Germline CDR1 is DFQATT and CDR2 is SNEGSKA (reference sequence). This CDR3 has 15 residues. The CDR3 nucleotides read TGCAGTGCTAAGACTAGCGGACCTAGCACAGATACGCAGTATTTT. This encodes CSAKTSGPSTDTQYF.